The rows below give T cell receptor beta chains drawn from one sample of a study of shared clonotypes between healthy human individuals. Assay used: immunoSEQ multiplex PCR; TCRdb lists only in-frame clones, some missing. The sample carries about 2 million clones, around 96% recorded once. The sequenced material came from naive CD8+ T cells sorted from blood. These receptors all come from a young man in good health. Each CDR3 is given with its conserved first and last residue. The D gene is left open where the match is weak. For some rows the clone size is stated as once, few or many, or as a class when expanded; others skip it.

NA	TRBD1	TRBJ1-6	TRBV7-3	TGTGCCAGCAGCGTTACAGGGGGCGGGCCCCTCCACTTT	CASSVTGGGPLHF
once	NA	TRBJ2-2	TRBV5-4	TGTGCGAGTCGGGGGGCCGACACCGGGGAGCTGTTTTTT	CASRGADTGELFF
few	NA	TRBJ1-2	TRBV5-4	TGTGCCAGCAGCACGGATCCGGGAGGCTACACCTTC	CASSTDPGGYTF
NA	TRBD1	TRBJ2-3	TRBV5-1	TGCGCCAGCACCTGGGCTCCAGGGGACAGGGCAGATACGCAGTATTTT	CASTWAPGDRADTQYF
once	TRBD1	TRBJ2-7	TRBV6-5	TGTGCCAGCAGCTACAGGGGTTACGAGCAGTACTTC	CASSYRGYEQYF
NA	NA	TRBJ2-2	TRBV11-3	TGTGCCAGCAGTTCAACCTTGGGGGATTACACCGGGGAGCTGTTTTTT	CASSSTLGDYTGELFF
NA	TRBD1	TRBJ1-2	TRBV27	TGTGCCAGCAGTTCCCCGGGACAGGCTAACTATGGCTACACCTTC	CASSSPGQANYGYTF
NA	TRBD2	TRBJ2-1	TRBV29-1	TGCAGCGTTGAAGATCGGCCTAGCGGGGGGGCCGTTTATGAGCAGTTCTTC	CSVEDRPSGGAVYEQFF
NA	NA	TRBJ2-5	TRBV29-1	TGCAGCGTGGAAAAAGAGACCCAGTACTTC	CSVEKETQYF
once	TRBD1	TRBJ1-1	TRBV9	TGTGCCAGCAGCGTAGGGAGGGGGCCCGGGAACACTGAAGCTTTCTTT	CASSVGRGPGNTEAFF
NA	NA	TRBJ2-5	TRBV15	TGTGCCACCAGCACCTTGAAAGAGACCCAGTACTTC	CATSTLKETQYF
NA	NA	TRBJ2-2	TRBV7-9	TGTGCCAGCAGCGATACTAGTATATACGCCGGGGAGCTGTTTTTT	CASSDTSIYAGELFF
NA	TRBD1	TRBJ2-2	TRBV7-9	TGTGCCAGCAGCTTAATTGGACAGGGGTACACCGGGGAGCTGTTTTTT	CASSLIGQGYTGELFF
NA	TRBD2	TRBJ2-1	TRBV5-6	TGTGCCAGCAGCTTAGGAGCGGGGCGGTACAATGAGCAGTTCTTC	CASSLGAGRYNEQFF
NA	NA	TRBJ2-3	TRBV27	TGTGCCAGCAGTTCAGACTCGCCCATGGATACGCAGTATTTT	CASSSDSPMDTQYF
NA	NA	TRBJ1-6	TRBV19	TGTGCCAGTAGTATAGATATACTGAGGTATTCACCCCTCCACTTT	CASSIDILRYSPLHF
NA	NA	TRBJ1-1	TRBV9	TGTGCCAGCAGCGTAGGGCGTTACACTGAAGCTTTCTTT	CASSVGRYTEAFF
NA	TRBD1	TRBJ1-2	TRBV27	TGTGCCAGCAGTTTATGGGGGACAGTGGGCTATGGCTACACCTTC	CASSLWGTVGYGYTF
NA	NA	TRBJ1-1	TRBV6-6	TGTGCCAGCAGCTCCCGAGTGAACACTGAAGCTTTCTTT	CASSSRVNTEAFF
NA	TRBD2	TRBJ2-7	TRBV2	TGTGCCAGCAGTGAATGGGAAGGGGACAGGACTAGCGGGAACTCCTACGAGCAGTACTTC	CASSEWEGDRTSGNSYEQYF
NA	TRBD2	TRBJ2-1	TRBV18	TGTGCCAGCTCACCTGGACTAGCGGGAGAGCTCTACAATGAGCAGTTCTTC	CASSPGLAGELYNEQFF
NA	TRBD1	TRBJ1-1	TRBV9	TGTGCCAGCAGCGTTGAGGACAGGGAAGCTTTCTTT	CASSVEDREAFF
NA	NA	TRBJ2-7	TRBV27	TGTGCCAGCAGTTTGTCATGGACCCGGGCCTCCTACGAGCAGTACTTC	CASSLSWTRASYEQYF
once	NA	TRBJ2-7	TRBV7-9	TGTGCCAGCAGCGCCCCGGGCCTTGCCCCGGGCGAGCAGTACTTC	CASSAPGLAPGEQYF
NA	NA	TRBJ1-1	TRBV1	TGCACCAGCAGCCAAGATAGGCAGGGGGACCAAATCTACACTGAAGCTTTCTTT	CTSSQDRQGDQIYTEAFF
NA	NA	TRBJ2-1	TRBV27	TGTGCCAGCAGTTTAGCCAGTTCCTACAATGAGCAGTTCTTC	CASSLASSYNEQFF
NA	NA	TRBJ1-1	TRBV7-2	TGTGCCAGCAGCTTCCCATGGGTCAGTGAAGCTTTCTTT	CASSFPWVSEAFF
NA	NA	TRBJ2-5	TRBV27	TGTGCCAGCAATAGGGCCCTTGGAGAGACCCAGTACTTC	CASNRALGETQYF
NA	TRBD1	TRBJ1-4	TRBV11-2	TGTGCCAGCAGCTCCGGGACAGGTCTTGAAAAACTGTTTTTT	CASSSGTGLEKLFF
NA	TRBD1	TRBJ2-1	TRBV27	TGTGCCAGCAGTCCCCTCCCAGGGGGCGGTGAGCAGTTCTTC	CASSPLPGGGEQFF
NA	TRBD1	TRBJ1-4	TRBV9	TGTGCCAGCAGCGTAGGGACAGGGGGCCTTAATGAAAAACTGTTTTTT	CASSVGTGGLNEKLFF
NA	NA	TRBJ2-7	TRBV6-1	TGTGCCAGCAGTGCGGGAGAAGACTACGAGCAGTACTTC	CASSAGEDYEQYF
NA	NA	TRBJ2-7	TRBV19	TGTGCCAGTAGTATTGCGTCTGGAAGCTCCTACGAGCAGTACTTC	CASSIASGSSYEQYF
NA	NA	TRBJ2-7	TRBV13	TGTGCCAGCAGCTCCCGCAGGGGGGTACATCCTAGGGAGCAGTACTTC	CASSSRRGVHPREQYF
NA	TRBD1	TRBJ1-4	TRBV5-4	TGTGCCAGCAGCATAGACAGGGACGGTGAAAAACTGTTTTTT	CASSIDRDGEKLFF
NA	TRBD1	TRBJ1-4	TRBV27	TGTGCCAGCAGCAAAGACAGGGAGGGACGTAATGAAAAACTGTTTTTT	CASSKDREGRNEKLFF
NA	NA	TRBJ2-7	TRBV4-3	TGCGCCAGCAGCCCAGCCCAGAGCTCCTACGAGCAGTACTTC	CASSPAQSSYEQYF
NA	NA	TRBJ1-1	TRBV28	TGTGCCAGCAGTTTCCAGGGCCCTGAAGCTTTCTTT	CASSFQGPEAFF
NA	NA	TRBJ1-2	TRBV7-9	TGTGCCAGCAGCTTAGGCGCGGGTCCGGGCTATGGCTACACCTTC	CASSLGAGPGYGYTF
NA	NA	TRBJ1-2	TRBV9	TGTGCCAGCAGGGGTCTAGGGATCTATGGCTACACCTTC	CASRGLGIYGYTF
once	TRBD1	TRBJ1-1	TRBV7-2	TGTGCCAGCAGCTTACCCAAAGGACAGGGTGGTCGAACTGAAGCTTTCTTT	CASSLPKGQGGRTEAFF
NA	TRBD2	TRBJ2-3	TRBV27	TGTGCCAGCAGTTTGTCCGCTAGCGGAAGCACAGATACGCAGTATTTT	CASSLSASGSTDTQYF